This T cell receptor (beta chain) came from a study of neoadjuvant anti-PD-1 for oral cavity cancer (dated by TCRdb to about 2021). Study-wide context: Before undergoing curative-intent surgical resection, most patients got three to four biweekly nivolumab doses at 3 mg/kg. Patients without progression received a fourth nivolumab dose around day 43 and underwent definitive surgical resection on days 50-56. Under RECIST 1.1, patients with complete response, partial response or stable disease were classed as responders, and patients with progression were classed as non-responders. There were roughly 13 patients in the parent correlative cohort, and the response rate was roughly 33%. Overall study results and their limits: A higher pretreatment blood Treg/Th17 ratio correlated with both higher pretreatment blood TCRbeta clonality and lower post-treatment tumor TCRbeta clonality. TCR analyses included only three patients per response group, and the authors called for larger cohorts for validation. After neoadjuvant nivolumab, significantly higher T cell clonality (Gini index) was found within PBMCs in non-responders than in responders.

Via the germline V gene, CDR1 is SGHNT and CDR2 YENEEA. From the cysteine up to the phenylalanine, the CDR3 has a length of 17 residues. Only the CDR3 DNA is retained, 51 bases long and in frame from the first base. Here V drops 5 bases and J drops 4 bases, and the junction holds 11 bases not matched to any gene. For this clone: The clone's antigen remains unknown. No base-level quality is on record; no much larger clone is a single base apart.

According to the study, the label for this sample's time point signals: before neoadjuvant nivolumab. Patients were newly diagnosed with stage II-IVA oral cavity squamous cell carcinoma and had received no prior systemic or radiation treatment. The cohort consisted of patients with HPV-negative, locally advanced oral cavity squamous cell carcinoma. Peripheral blood mononuclear cells were analyzed directly and were not maintained or expanded in culture. The samples were obtained from a longitudinal correlative study of a single-arm phase II trial testing neoadjuvant nivolumab in oral cavity squamous cell carcinoma. Subject-matched pre- and post-treatment PBMCs and tumors from three responders and three non-responders underwent genomic DNA-based TCRbeta sequencing. Peripheral blood mononuclear cells were drawn once before nivolumab treatment and a second time after treatment, when surgery took place. The Maxwell RSC DNA from Cells kit was used to isolate genomic DNA from PBMCs.

For deep sequencing, PBMC libraries mostly used around 0.45 ug of input genomic DNA, with six replicates for each sample. The immunoSEQ hsTCRbeta kit was used to prepare TCRbeta libraries according to the manufacturer's instructions. The completed libraries were mixed into a single pool at 3 nM, then sequenced with an Illumina NovaSeq 6000 S4 flow cell. The published analysis was carried out like this. The immunoSEQ Analyzer was used for raw data preprocessing and quality control. The analysis was restricted to productive rearrangements, with each unique CDR3 amino acid sequence defining a clonotype. Repertoire clonality was estimated as the Gini-Simpson index, which was calculated using the R package tcR. Student's t test was used to compare Gini indices, while Pearson correlation assessed associations with tumor size change. Drawn from immuneACCESS, this table holds only the in-frame rearrangements with V and J called that TCRdb kept. Clones are partly lost; checked studies trace under half to an unresolved V gene and leave the rest unexplained. The V and J calls and the clone size are those of that table, but D and trimming were determined from the DNA. A total of approximately 14,000 clones appear in this sample, over 65% of them only once. 2.5% to 3.5% of the sample is held by the ten biggest clonotypes.

Here the sequenced sample was PBMCs, taken before nivolumab (anti-PD-1) treatment. This receptor was identified in a person between 40 and 79 years old with oral cavity squamous cell carcinoma. Recombination linked TRBV11-3 to TRBJ2-2, with 9 central nucleotides matching TRBD1. The CDR3 in this case is CASSPRGWTGATGELFF. The DNA sequence follows: TGTGCCAGCAGCCCACGGGGGTGGACAGGGGCCACCGGGGAGCTGTTTTTT.